Sequencing of this TCR beta chain was carried out in a study of T cell changes during pregnancy in multiple sclerosis. The CDR3 has 17 residues. Per the germline V gene, CDR1 is SGHTA and CDR2 is FQGNSA. Trimming shortened V by 5 bases and J by 1 base, and 18 bases separated the two germline ends. TCRdb's copy holds only in-frame clones and misses some; the assay was immunoSEQ multiplex PCR. The sample includes around 33,000 clones, 90% to 95% seen only once; the top ten take more than 0.4%. The V and J genes are TRBV7-2 and TRBJ2-1; perhaps TRBD1 as D (6 bases). The sequencing here drew on CD4+ T cells from peripheral blood mononuclear cells, taken after pregnancy. This sequence originates from a female donor with multiple sclerosis, enrolled in a pregnancy study. The CDR3 DNA sequence: TGTGCCAGCAGCGGTCGTGGGGTCAGGGGTTCCTACAATGAGCAGTTCTTC. Protein product: CASSGRGVRGSYNEQFF.